The rows below give T cell receptor beta chains drawn from one sample of a study of blood T cell repertoires in COVID-19. Sequenced by immunoSEQ multiplex PCR; TCRdb stores in-frame clones only, minus some. The table shows around 100,000 clones, with 82% occurring only once. The sequenced material came from peripheral blood. These receptors originate from a man aged 60-69 years with acute or convalescent COVID-19. Both conserved end residues are part of each CDR3. The order of the fields is D gene, J gene, V gene, clone size, CDR3 protein, CDR3 DNA. The D gene is left open where the match is weak. The listing skips clone size in some rows; elsewhere it reads once, few, many or a size class.

TRBD1	TRBJ1-4	TRBV11-2	NA	CASRSTGTASAKLFF	TGTGCCAGCAGGTCCACCGGGACAGCTTCTGCTAAACTGTTTTTT
NA	TRBJ2-5	TRBV19	once	CASSIFGETQYF	TGTGCCAGTAGTATCTTCGGAGAGACCCAGTACTTC
TRBD1	TRBJ1-2	TRBV6-5	NA	CASSYAGQGGYTF	TGTGCCAGCAGTTACGCAGGACAGGGCGGCTACACCTTC
NA	TRBJ1-1	TRBV30	NA	CAWSPRQEAFF	TGTGCCTGGAGCCCTCGACAGGAAGCTTTCTTT
TRBD1	TRBJ1-1	TRBV7-3	NA	CASSPQGSDTEAFF	TGTGCCAGCAGCCCACAGGGGAGTGACACTGAAGCTTTCTTT
TRBD2	TRBJ2-7	TRBV6-5	few	CASRHLSGRAYEQYF	TGTGCCAGCAGACACCTTAGCGGGAGAGCCTACGAGCAGTACTTC
TRBD1	TRBJ1-2	TRBV28	once	CASSLGTGIYGYTF	TGTGCCAGCAGTTTAGGGACAGGGATCTATGGCTACACCTTC
NA	TRBJ1-2	TRBV4-2	NA	CASSQEGQNYGYTF	TGTGCCAGCAGCCAAGAGGGACAAAACTATGGCTACACCTTC
TRBD2	TRBJ2-7	TRBV6-5	NA	CASSYSLAGAYEQYF	TGTGCCAGCAGTTACAGTCTAGCGGGAGCCTACGAGCAGTACTTC
NA	TRBJ1-2	TRBV10-3	NA	CAIRPQDSLPNYGYTF	TGTGCCATCAGGCCCCAGGACAGCCTTCCTAACTATGGCTACACCTTC
NA	TRBJ1-6	TRBV5-1	NA	CASSLEAGVSPLHF	TGCGCCAGCAGCTTGGAAGCAGGGGTCTCACCCCTCCACTTT
NA	TRBJ1-2	TRBV7-9	NA	CASSFLGDGYGYTF	TGTGCCAGCAGTTTCCTAGGGGATGGGTATGGCTACACCTTC
NA	TRBJ1-3	TRBV7-2	NA	CASRSSGNTIYF	TGTGCCAGCAGGAGCTCTGGAAACACCATATATTTT
NA	TRBJ1-6	TRBV7-9	NA	CASSHGGLLGMDSPLHF	TGTGCCAGCAGCCATGGAGGGTTGTTAGGGATGGATTCACCCCTCCACTTT
NA	TRBJ1-4	TRBV9	NA	CASSVGGGRSNEKLFF	TGTGCCAGCAGCGTAGGGGGAGGGAGGAGTAATGAAAAACTGTTTTTT
NA	TRBJ1-6	TRBV3-1/TRBV3-2	NA	CASSQGQGTSPLHF	TGTGCCAGCAGCCAAGGGCAGGGTACATCACCCCTCCACTTT
TRBD1	TRBJ1-5	TRBV29-1	NA	CSVRTGNNQPQHF	TGCAGCGTTCGGACAGGGAACAATCAGCCCCAGCATTTT
TRBD1	TRBJ1-5	TRBV28	NA	CASSLWTGGSNQPQHF	TGTGCCAGCAGTTTATGGACAGGGGGAAGCAATCAGCCCCAGCATTTT
NA	TRBJ1-1	TRBV5-6	NA	CASSLADGGGLNTEAFF	TGTGCCAGCAGCTTGGCCGACGGGGGAGGATTGAACACTGAAGCTTTCTTT
TRBD2	TRBJ2-3	TRBV10-3	NA	CAISDGSGSIGTQYF	TGTGCCATCAGTGACGGTAGCGGGAGCATCGGTACGCAGTATTTT
NA	TRBJ1-5	TRBV10-2	NA	CASSSGGTDQPQHF	TGCGCCAGCAGTTCGGGGGGGACGGATCAGCCCCAGCATTTT
TRBD2	TRBJ2-1	TRBV10-3	NA	CAISETRTSGGVYNEQFF	TGTGCCATCAGTGAGACTCGGACTAGCGGGGGGGTTTACAATGAGCAGTTCTTC
NA	TRBJ2-5	TRBV11-2	NA	CASSRLMDSTKETQYF	TGTGCCAGCAGCCGACTTATGGACAGTACAAAAGAGACCCAGTACTTC
NA	TRBJ1-5	TRBV5-5	NA	CASSLEMVATNQPQHF	TGTGCCAGCAGCTTGGAAATGGTTGCAACTAATCAGCCCCAGCATTTT
TRBD1	TRBJ1-1	TRBV5-1	NA	CASSLPFGQGGTEAFF	TGCGCCAGCAGCTTGCCTTTCGGACAGGGGGGCACTGAAGCTTTCTTT
TRBD2	TRBJ2-5	TRBV9	NA	CASSLGLAGGETQYF	TGTGCCAGCAGCCTTGGACTAGCGGGAGGAGAGACCCAGTACTTC
TRBD1	TRBJ1-4	TRBV5-1	NA	CASSSPGQGSEKLFF	TGCGCCAGCAGCTCGCCGGGACAGGGATCGGAAAAACTGTTTTTT
TRBD1	TRBJ1-6	TRBV9	NA	CASSLDRVANSPLHF	TGTGCCAGCAGCTTAGACAGGGTAGCTAATTCACCCCTCCACTTT
TRBD1	TRBJ1-5	TRBV28	NA	CASSFGDRFNQPQHF	TGTGCCAGCAGTTTCGGGGACAGGTTCAATCAGCCCCAGCATTTT
NA	TRBJ2-1	TRBV2	NA	CASRQTHEQFF	TGTGCCAGCAGACAGACGCATGAGCAGTTCTTC
NA	TRBJ1-6	TRBV27	NA	CASRQTNSPLHF	TGTGCCAGCAGACAGACCAATTCACCCCTCCACTTT
NA	TRBJ2-1	TRBV27	few	CASSFIAETHPNNEQFF	TGTGCCAGCAGTTTCATAGCGGAGACACATCCCAACAATGAGCAGTTCTTC
NA	TRBJ1-1	TRBV25-1	NA	CASSESDLLSFF	TGTGCCAGCAGTGAATCGGATCTACTATCTTTCTTT
NA	TRBJ1-2	TRBV30	NA	CAWSLSRGGYTF	TGTGCCTGGAGTCTGTCCAGAGGCGGCTACACCTTC
TRBD1	TRBJ2-7	TRBV7-2	NA	CASSPTGQATYEQYF	TGTGCCAGCAGCCCAACCGGACAGGCAACCTACGAGCAGTACTTC
NA	TRBJ1-2	TRBV19	NA	CASTRQRTGYGYTF	TGTGCCAGTACCCGACAGAGAACAGGATATGGCTACACCTTC
NA	TRBJ2-5	TRBV15	NA	CATRDSLTQETQYF	TGTGCCACCAGGGACAGTTTGACTCAAGAGACCCAGTACTTC
TRBD1	TRBJ1-1	TRBV20-1	NA	CSARVDRGAFF	TGCAGTGCTAGAGTAGACAGGGGGGCTTTCTTT
NA	TRBJ1-2	TRBV5-1	NA	CASSPTNYGYTF	TGCGCCAGCAGCCCCACAAACTATGGCTACACCTTC
NA	TRBJ1-1	TRBV18	NA	CASSPSSGYLDTEAFF	TGTGCCAGCTCACCCTCCTCCGGGTATTTGGACACTGAAGCTTTCTTT
TRBD1	TRBJ2-5	TRBV7-2	once	CASSLGTGKVTQYF	TGTGCCAGCAGCTTAGGGACAGGGAAGGTGACCCAGTACTTC
TRBD1	TRBJ1-5	TRBV28	NA	CASSLTGGQPQHF	TGTGCCAGCAGTTTAACAGGGGGGCAGCCCCAGCATTTT
NA	TRBJ2-4	TRBV4-2	few	CASSPLRGGENIQYF	TGTGCCAGCAGCCCTCTCCGGGGAGGAGAAAACATTCAGTACTTC
TRBD1	TRBJ2-1	TRBV12-3/TRBV12-4	NA	CASYRGPYNEQFF	TGTGCCAGCTACAGGGGGCCCTACAATGAGCAGTTCTTC